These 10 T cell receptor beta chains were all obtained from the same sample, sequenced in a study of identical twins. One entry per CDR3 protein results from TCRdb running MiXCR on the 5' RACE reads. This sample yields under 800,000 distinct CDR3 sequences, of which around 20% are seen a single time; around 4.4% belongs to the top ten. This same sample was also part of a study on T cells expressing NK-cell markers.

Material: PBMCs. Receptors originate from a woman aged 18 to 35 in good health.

As DNA, the CDR3 is TGTGCCAGCAGCTACCTCGCCCCGGTGGGGTATGGCTACACCTTC. Protein: CASSYLAPVGYGYTF. The rearrangement uses TRBV5-6 and TRBJ1-2, with D unresolved. Germline CDR1 is SGHDT and CDR2 is YYEEEE. The CDR3 is made up of 15 amino acids. The germline V and J ends were trimmed by 3 bases and 5 bases, with 17 bases remaining between them.

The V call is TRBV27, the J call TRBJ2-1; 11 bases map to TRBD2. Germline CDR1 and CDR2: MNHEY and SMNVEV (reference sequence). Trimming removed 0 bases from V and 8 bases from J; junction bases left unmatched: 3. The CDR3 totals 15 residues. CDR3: CASSLSSGGAHEQFF. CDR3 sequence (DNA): TGTGCCAGCAGTTTATCTAGCGGGGGGGCCCATGAGCAGTTCTTC.

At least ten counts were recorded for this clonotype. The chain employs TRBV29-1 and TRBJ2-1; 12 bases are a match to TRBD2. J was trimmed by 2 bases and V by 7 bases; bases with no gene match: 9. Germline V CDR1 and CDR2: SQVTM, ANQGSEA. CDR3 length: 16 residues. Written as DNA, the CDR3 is TGCAGCGCTGGCTTTCTAGCGGGAGGGACCTACAATGAGCAGTTCTTC. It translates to CSAGFLAGGTYNEQFF.

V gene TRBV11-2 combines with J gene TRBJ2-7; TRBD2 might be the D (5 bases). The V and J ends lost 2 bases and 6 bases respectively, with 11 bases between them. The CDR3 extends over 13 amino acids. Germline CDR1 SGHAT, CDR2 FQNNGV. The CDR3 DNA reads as TGTGCCAGCAGCTTAACCTGGGGAGTCGAGCAGTACTTC. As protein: CASSLTWGVEQYF. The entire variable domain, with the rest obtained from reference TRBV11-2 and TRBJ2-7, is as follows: EAGVAQSPRYKIIEKRQSVAFWCNPISGHATLYWYQQILGQGPKLLIQFQNNGVVDDSQLPKDRFSAERLKGVDSTLKIQPAKLEDSAVYLCASSLTWGVEQYFGPGTRLTVT.

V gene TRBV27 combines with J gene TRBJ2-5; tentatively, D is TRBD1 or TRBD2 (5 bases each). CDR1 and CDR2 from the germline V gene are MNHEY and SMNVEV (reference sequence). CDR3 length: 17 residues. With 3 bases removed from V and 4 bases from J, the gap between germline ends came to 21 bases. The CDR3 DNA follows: TGTGCCAGCAGTTTTATTGGGTCTAGGGGCGCGGGAGAGACCCAGTACTTC. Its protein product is CASSFIGSRGAGETQYF.

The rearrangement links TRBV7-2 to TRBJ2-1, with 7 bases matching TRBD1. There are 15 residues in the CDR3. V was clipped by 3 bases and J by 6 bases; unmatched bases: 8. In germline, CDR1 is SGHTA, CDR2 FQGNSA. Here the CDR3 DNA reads TGTGCCAGCAGCTTCGTAGGGACAGCAATCAATGAGCAGTTCTTC. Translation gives CASSFVGTAINEQFF.

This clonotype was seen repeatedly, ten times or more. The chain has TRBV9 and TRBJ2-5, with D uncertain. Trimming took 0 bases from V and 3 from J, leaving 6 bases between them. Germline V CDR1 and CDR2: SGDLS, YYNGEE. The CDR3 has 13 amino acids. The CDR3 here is CASSVGDEETQYF. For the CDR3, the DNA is TGTGCCAGCAGCGTAGGAGACGAAGAGACCCAGTACTTC. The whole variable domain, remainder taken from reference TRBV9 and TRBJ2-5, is DSGVTQTPKHLITATGQRVTLRCSPRSGDLSVYWYQQSLDQGLQFLIQYYNGEERAKGNILERFSAQQFPDLHSELNLSSLELGDSALYFCASSVGDEETQYFGPGTRLLVL.

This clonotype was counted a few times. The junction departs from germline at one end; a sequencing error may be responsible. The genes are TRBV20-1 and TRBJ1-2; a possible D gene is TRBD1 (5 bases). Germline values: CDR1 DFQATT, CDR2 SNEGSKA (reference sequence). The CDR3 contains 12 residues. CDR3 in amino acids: CGTPISNYGYTF. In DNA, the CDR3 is TGTGGGACGCCGATTTCTAACTATGGCTACACCTTC.

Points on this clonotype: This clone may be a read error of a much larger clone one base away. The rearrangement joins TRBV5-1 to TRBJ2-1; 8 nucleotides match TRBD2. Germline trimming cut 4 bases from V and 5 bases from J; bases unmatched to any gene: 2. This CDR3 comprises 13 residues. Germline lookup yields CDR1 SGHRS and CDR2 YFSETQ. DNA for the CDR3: TGCGCCAGCAGCCGGGGGGGGAACAATGAGCAGTTCTTC. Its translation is CASSRGGNNEQFF.

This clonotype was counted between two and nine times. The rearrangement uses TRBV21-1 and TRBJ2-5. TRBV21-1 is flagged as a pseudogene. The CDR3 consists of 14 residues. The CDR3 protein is CASSDSDGLGTQYF. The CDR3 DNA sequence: TGTGCCAGCAGCGATTCGGACGGTCTGGGGACCCAGTACTTC.